One and the same sample provided the 11 T cell receptor beta chains below, sequenced in a study of OX40 agonist ivuxolimab in advanced cancers. This table comes from immunoSEQ multiplex PCR, and its TCRdb copy is limited to in-frame clones, with some not included. The sample has fewer than 90,000 clones; around 86% are singletons. The specimen comprised CD4+ or CD8+ T cells sorted from blood, sampled in a trial of the OX40 agonist ivuxolimab. Receptors originate from an adult with an advanced solid tumor such as melanoma, head and neck, liver or kidney cancer.

The chain recombines TRBV7-9 with TRBJ1-1; TRBD1 might be the D (5 bases). The CDR3 has 14 amino acids. Trimming took 2 bases from V and 8 from J, leaving 15 bases between them. CDR1 and CDR2 from the germline V gene are SEHNR and FQNEAQ (reference sequence). The CDR3 sequence: CASSLLEGRGEAFF. The CDR3 DNA sequence: TGTGCCAGCAGCTTACTGGAGGGGCGTGGGGAAGCTTTCTTT.

This clone was recorded a few times. This sequence joins TRBV11-3 and TRBJ2-1, with TRBD2 matching over 7 bases. Germline V gene lookup returns CDR1 SGHNT and CDR2 YENEEA. This CDR3 is built from 17 residues. V shed 5 bases and J 0 bases; nucleotides not matched to a gene: 10. The CDR3 spells CASSPNGGVSSYNEQFF. The CDR3 coding sequence is TGTGCCAGCAGCCCTAATGGGGGGGTGAGCTCCTACAATGAGCAGTTCTTC.

V and J are TRBV9 and TRBJ1-2, with a possible D match to TRBD1 (6 bases). CDR3 length: 12 amino acids. Per germline, CDR1 SGDLS and CDR2 YYNGEE. V gave up 0 bases and J gave up 7 bases, with 7 bases separating them. Here the CDR3 reads CASSVEGGGYTF. The DNA of the CDR3 is TGTGCCAGCAGCGTAGAGGGGGGTGGCTACACCTTC.

This clone was recorded once. The chain joins TRBV4-1 to TRBJ2-7, with D maybe TRBD1 (7 bases). V lost 2 bases to trimming and J lost 2 bases, with 19 bases between them. CDR1 and CDR2 from the germline V gene are MGHRA and YSYEKL. The length of the CDR3 is 17 residues. The CDR3 here is CASSQPLLAGGTYEQYF. The CDR3 DNA reads as TGCGCCAGCAGCCAACCCCTTTTGGCAGGGGGGACCTACGAGCAGTACTTC.

This chain uses TRBV6-1 with TRBJ1-1, with D uncertain. This CDR3 has 13 residues. With 8 bases removed from V and 6 bases from J, the gap between germline ends came to 16 bases. Germline-derived CDR1 and CDR2 are MNHNS and SASEGT. The CDR3 spells CASLGWGLSEAFF. The CDR3 DNA reads as TGTGCCAGCCTAGGGTGGGGTTTGTCTGAAGCTTTCTTT.

The chain is built from TRBV6-1 and TRBJ1-2; possible D gene TRBD1, 5 bases. Germline V gene data show CDR1 as MNHNS and CDR2 as SASEGT. This CDR3 region has 12 residues. Here the CDR3 DNA reads TGTGCTACGGCAGGGCCAGGGTATGGCTACACCTTC. Residues: CATAGPGYGYTF.

The J gene is TRBJ2-2, the V gene TRBV6-4, with D possibly matching TRBD1 (6 bases). V was shortened by 3 bases and J by 0 bases, with 11 bases between the two germline ends. The CDR3 spans 16 residues. CDR1 and CDR2 from the germline V gene are MRHNA and SNTAGT. DNA for the CDR3: TGTGCCAGCAGTGAGCAGGGGTCCGCGAACACCGGGGAGCTGTTTTTT. Its protein is CASSEQGSANTGELFF.

The chain employs TRBV12-5 and TRBJ2-2; D is uncertain. This CDR3 region has 16 residues. Trimming took 1 base from V and 4 from J, leaving 13 bases between them. CDR1 is LGHNT and CDR2 is FRNRAP in the germline V gene. The CDR3 DNA reads as TGTGCTAGTGGTTTGGGGCCCGTCCCCGGCACCGGGGAGCTGTTTTTT. Translating it yields CASGLGPVPGTGELFF. Drawing the rest from reference TRBV12-5 and TRBJ2-2, the complete variable domain is DARVTQTPRHKVTEMGQEVTMRCQPILGHNTVFWYRQTMMQGLELLAYFRNRAPLDDSGMPKDRFSAEMPDATLATLKIQPSEPRDSAVYFCASGLGPVPGTGELFFGEGSRLTVL.

The chain combines TRBV7-8 with TRBJ1-4; 9 nucleotides align to TRBD1. Germline CDR1 is SGHVS and CDR2 is FQNEAQ. The V segment lost 11 bases and the J segment 8 bases; nucleotides outside the gene matches: 12. This CDR3 is 14 amino acids long. The CDR3: CASASGQGHEKLFF. For the CDR3, the DNA is TGTGCCTCAGCCTCGGGACAGGGCCACGAAAAACTGTTTTTT. Supplemented by reference TRBV7-8 and TRBJ1-4, the full variable domain reads GAGVSQSPRYKVAKRGQDVALRCDPISGHVSLFWYQQALGQGPEFLTYFQNEAQLDKSGLPSDRFFAERPEGSVSTLKIQRTQQEDSAVYLCASASGQGHEKLFFGSGTQLSVL.

This clone was observed once. The chain is built from TRBV4-1 and TRBJ2-3, with unresolved D. The CDR3 is 20 residues long. Between the trimmed V and J ends, which lost 4 bases and 6 bases, there was a span of 32 bases. In germline, CDR1 is MGHRA, CDR2 YSYEKL. The chain's CDR3 is CASSPSSPPFGLGRSDTQYF. CDR3 DNA: TGCGCCAGCAGCCCGAGCTCGCCCCCATTCGGGCTGGGCAGGTCGGATACGCAGTATTTT.

Written as DNA, the CDR3 is TGTGCCAGCAGCTTCGGTACAGGGGGGGACATTCAGTACTTC. The encoded protein is CASSFGTGGDIQYF. The rearrangement links TRBV7-2 to TRBJ2-4; the D gene is possibly TRBD1 (8 bases). Per germline, CDR1 SGHTA and CDR2 FQGNSA. V was clipped by 3 bases and J by 8 bases, with 14 bases between them. CDR3 length: 14 residues.